Shown below are 15 T cell receptor beta chains from a single sample sequenced in a study of cytomegalovirus exposure and HLA in healthy donors (dated by TCRdb to about 2017). Library preparation used the immunoSEQ multiplex PCR assay. For the multiplex PCR, a mixture combining 60 forward primers for TCR Vbeta segments and 13 reverse primers for TCR Jbeta segments was used. Not all clones reach the TCRdb copy of this immuneACCESS table, which keeps in-frame sequences only. Checked studies attribute under half of the gap to unresolved V genes and leave the rest unexplained. The sample has about 92,000 clones on record, over 75% of them singletons. 2% of the sample belongs to the ten largest clones. Sequencing used PBMCs. Receptors were obtained from a man aged 18 to 30 in good health and CMV-seronegative.

The count of this clone is one. The CDR3 bases are TGTGCCAGTAGTATAGTAACAGGGGCTTTCTACGAGCAGTACTTC. Translated: CASSIVTGAFYEQYF. The chain combines TRBV19 with TRBJ2-7, with 7 positions matching TRBD1. Germline CDR1 reads LNHDA; CDR2 reads SQIVND (reference sequence). This CDR3 spans 15 amino acids. V was clipped by 1 base and J by 3 bases; unmatched bases: 6.

The chain carries TRBV10-3 and TRBJ2-7; 8 bases are a match to TRBD1. In germline, CDR1 is ENHRY, CDR2 SYGVKD. V was pared by 1 base and J by 9 bases, with 5 bases of the junction left unmatched. The CDR3 runs 13 residues. The CDR3 DNA reads as TGTGCCATCAGTGAGTTTGTAGGACAGGGGCAGTACTTC. Its translation is CAISEFVGQGQYF.

The V gene is TRBV11-2, the J gene TRBJ1-5; no firm D call. There are 13 residues in the CDR3. Germline loops: CDR1 SGHAT, CDR2 FQNNGV. V lost 3 bases, J lost 5 bases, and 8 bases lay in between. The CDR3 loop reads CASSFGSHQPQHF. The CDR3 DNA follows: TGTGCCAGCAGCTTCGGTTCCCATCAGCCCCAGCATTTT.

This chain joins TRBV7-2 and TRBJ2-1, with D perhaps matching TRBD1 (6 bases). Trimming left V 3 bases short and J 4 bases short, with 10 bases between. Germline loops: CDR1 SGHTA, CDR2 FQGNSA. The CDR3 is 14 amino acids. The CDR3 bases are TGTGCCAGCAGCTTCGACAGGACTTACAATGAGCAGTTCTTC. It encodes CASSFDRTYNEQFF.

V is TRBV6-5 and J is TRBJ2-1; 8 bases map to TRBD1. Trimming removed 4 bases from V and 7 bases from J; junction bases left unmatched: 6. This CDR3 has 14 amino acids. In germline, CDR1 is MNHEY, CDR2 SVGAGI. CDR3 amino acids: CASSSFNRGNEQFF. Written as DNA, the CDR3 is TGTGCCAGCAGTTCTTTTAACAGGGGGAATGAGCAGTTCTTC.

The rearrangement uses TRBV9 and TRBJ2-2; 9 bases are shared with TRBD1. The length of the CDR3 is 17 residues. Per germline, CDR1 SGDLS and CDR2 YYNGEE. V dropped 3 bases and J dropped 6; count of bases not matched to a gene: 12. The DNA for the CDR3 is TGTGCCAGCAGCGCCCGGTTACAGGGGGCGACGGCCGGGGAGCTGTTTTTT. It encodes CASSARLQGATAGELFF.

The chain employs TRBV6-5 and TRBJ2-5, with 10 bases fitting TRBD2. V shed 2 bases, J shed 5 bases, and the junction held 2 bases outside the gene matches. The CDR3 has 14 amino acids. CDR1 MNHEY and CDR2 SVGAGI come from the germline V gene. DNA of the CDR3: TGTGCCAGCAGTTACCAGACTAGCGGGGAGACCCAGTACTTC. Residues: CASSYQTSGETQYF.

The genes are TRBV6-1 and TRBJ2-1; 7 nucleotides line up with TRBD1. Germline CDR1 MNHNS, CDR2 SASEGT. The CDR3 totals 14 residues. J gave up 8 bases and V 6 bases, and 10 bases lay outside the gene matches. The CDR3 is CASRTGQALYEQFF. DNA for the CDR3: TGTGCCAGCAGAACCGGACAGGCCCTGTATGAGCAGTTCTTC.

The chain employs TRBV18 and TRBJ1-1; no clear D. V was cut by 5 bases and J by 2 bases, with 15 bases left in between. The CDR3 length is 15 residues. Per germline, CDR1 KGHSH and CDR2 LQKENI. In nucleotides, the CDR3 is TGTGCCAGCTCATCCGTCCGAGGCAGCAACACTGAAGCTTTCTTT. It translates to CASSSVRGSNTEAFF.

Here the CDR3 DNA reads TGTGCCAGCAGCCAACCCCCGGGACTAGCGGGGGGGCCCAGCACAGATACGCAGTATTTT. Protein: CASSQPPGLAGGPSTDTQYF. This rearrangement joins TRBV4-2 to TRBJ2-3; TRBD2 matches 16 bases. The V and J ends lost 2 bases and 0 bases, in that order; junction bases with no gene match: 8. This CDR3 region has 20 residues. Germline CDR1 LGHNA, CDR2 YNFKEQ.

Comment on this clone: Germline and junction disagree at one end, which may indicate a read error. The V gene is TRBV7-6, the J gene TRBJ1-6; 8 nucleotides align to TRBD1. This CDR3 comprises 15 residues. Germline V gene lookup returns CDR1 SGHVS and CDR2 FNYEAQ. The CDR3, as DNA: TGTGCCCGCAGCCCCGGACAGGGAGGGAATTCACCCCTCCACTTT. Encoded protein: CARSPGQGGNSPLHF.

This rearrangement joins TRBV6-5 to TRBJ2-7; perhaps TRBD2 as D (7 bases). Germline V gene lookup returns CDR1 MNHEY and CDR2 SVGAGI. The CDR3 runs 15 residues. The V gene lost 0 bases and the J gene lost 4 bases, with 13 bases spanning the gap. The CDR3, as DNA: TGTGCCAGCAGTTACTCGGGGGGGCTTGGGTACGAGCAGTACTTC. Amino acids: CASSYSGGLGYEQYF.

This clone was detected a few times. The chain recombines TRBV7-9 with TRBJ1-1; D is uncertain. Germline assignment: CDR1 SEHNR and CDR2 FQNEAQ (reference sequence). V lost 4 bases to trimming and J lost 0 bases, with 6 bases between them. CDR3 size: 13 residues. CDR3 DNA sequence: TGTGCCAGCAGCTCCCCCTTGAACACTGAAGCTTTCTTT. It translates to CASSSPLNTEAFF.

Points on this clone: This CDR3 is also generated by other DNA sequences in the sample. This rearrangement joins TRBV11-2 to TRBJ2-7; D remains ambiguous. V lost 3 bases and J lost 3, with 6 bases in between. The CDR3 extends over 12 amino acids. Per the germline V gene, CDR1 is SGHAT and CDR2 is FQNNGV. CDR3 bases: TGTGCCAGCAGCTTCTCACTCTACGAGCAGTACTTC. It is translated as CASSFSLYEQYF.

The chain uses TRBV30 and TRBJ2-3; 8 bases line up with TRBD2. V lost 2 bases to trimming and J lost 2 bases; unmatched junction nucleotides: 6. The V gene's germline CDR1 is GTSNPN and CDR2 SVGIG (reference sequence). The CDR3 length is 15 residues. CDR3 protein: CAWSLGGGITDTQYF. In nucleotides, the CDR3 is TGTGCCTGGAGTCTGGGCGGGGGGATCACAGATACGCAGTATTTT.